This T cell receptor (beta chain) was profiled in a study of cytomegalovirus exposure and HLA in healthy donors. Overall study findings and caveats: In a later analysis, common viral pathogens appeared linked to several of the most significant clusters. Sequencing had likely introduced a cluster of highly shared sequence variants as an artifact. Later work showed greater clonal expansion in HLA-associated TCR beta chains than in equally common others.

13 Jbeta primers and 60 Vbeta primers were used for the PCR. Only in-frame clones appear in the TCRdb table, and some are missing; sequencing was by immunoSEQ multiplex PCR. The sample has 100,000 to 150,000 clones; 81% are singletons. V lost 3 bases, J lost 3 bases, and 6 bases stayed unmatched. Germline V lookup: CDR1 LNHDA, CDR2 SQIVND (reference sequence). This CDR3 has 15 residues. On this clone: What it recognizes is unknown.

The TCR was taken from a man younger than 30 in good health and CMV-seropositive. Sequencing was done on a sample of PBMCs. The rearrangement joins TRBV19 to TRBJ2-7; 9 bases fit TRBD1. CDR3 nucleotides: TGTGCCAGTAGTATTACGGACAGGGGAGACTACGAGCAGTACTTC. Translation: CASSITDRGDYEQYF.